The present entry profiles one T cell receptor (beta chain) with its context. The antigen remains undetermined. This sample is drawn from a study of Graves' ophthalmopathy and Graves' hyperthyroidism. From RNA, the CDR3 regions of TCR beta chains were amplified and sequenced. A first-round RT-PCR used HTBI primers, followed by a second-round multiplex PCR. TCRdb analysed the multiplex PCR reads with MiXCR anew, one entry per CDR3 protein. The sample lists 650,000 to 900,000 distinct CDR3 sequences; 40% were seen once. Germline values: CDR1 SNHLY, CDR2 FYNNEI. This CDR3 is built from 15 residues. V was cut by 6 bases and J by 2 bases, with 17 bases left in between. Findings of the study overall: Detected in blood as well were most expanded thyroid clonotypes with frequency above 0.001.

The chain couples TRBV2 to TRBJ2-7, with D uncertain. This TCR came from an adult man with Graves' ophthalmopathy. Sequenced: peripheral blood. CDR3 bases: TGTGCCAGCAGCCAAGAGATGGTCTCTACCTACGAGCAGTACTTC. Translating gives CASSQEMVSTYEQYF.